This T cell receptor (beta chain) was captured by sequencing in a study of blood T cells in healthy people across ages. The study, taken as a whole, reports: It was not possible, with unsorted PBMCs, to conclusively compare naive and antigen-experienced cells.

This clonotype is a singleton in its sample. Its antigen remains unknown. This CDR3 contains 15 residues. Trimming took 4 bases from V and 5 from J, leaving 15 bases between them. Germline lookup yields CDR1 LGHDT and CDR2 YNNKEL (reference sequence). Using a J-beta primer mix together with a sample-barcoded 5' primer, a second PCR was run for roughly 6 to 11 cycles. Every cDNA was tagged by a template-switch adaptor with 12 random nucleotides. TCRdb re-called the 5' RACE reads through MiXCR, storing one row per CDR3 protein. In the table there are around 1.5 million distinct CDR3 sequences, 34% of which are singletons.

The source of this sequence is a woman aged 25 to 45 in good health. The sequencing sample was made of blood. The V call is TRBV3-1, the J call TRBJ2-1; the D gene is possibly TRBD2 (5 bases). CDR3 in DNA: TGTGCCAGCAGCCGAGAAGCGGATTCTAACAATGAGCAGTTCTTC. Residues: CASSREADSNNEQFF.